Sequencing of this TCR beta chain was carried out in a study of cytomegalovirus exposure and HLA in healthy donors. The study's findings and limits: Across donors, most TCRs were seen rarely, yet some public ones were widespread.

With 60 Vbeta and 13 Jbeta primers, the PCR was carried out. TCRdb keeps only in-frame clones here, not all; method: immunoSEQ multiplex PCR. The sample consists of more than 120,000 clones, roughly 80% of them appearing once. The CDR3 extends over 14 amino acids. With 5 bases removed from V and 0 bases from J, the gap between germline ends came to 11 bases. The germline V gene encodes CDR1 GTSNPN and CDR2 SVGIG (reference sequence). Points on this clone: What it binds is not known.

The sequenced material came from PBMCs. The chain carries TRBV30 and TRBJ1-5, with D possibly matching TRBD1 (6 bases). The source is a woman in her twenties or thirties in good health and CMV-seronegative. The CDR3 nucleotides read TGTGCCTGGGGGGGACATTTTAGCAATCAGCCCCAGCATTTT. Protein product: CAWGGHFSNQPQHF. The whole variable domain, remainder taken from reference TRBV30 and TRBJ1-5, is SQTIHQWPATLVQPVGSPLSLECTVEGTSNPNLYWYRQAAGRGLQLLFYSVGIGQISSEVPQNLSASRPQDRQFILSSKKLLLSDSGFYLCAWGGHFSNQPQHFGDGTRLSIL.